These 18 T cell receptor beta chains originate from one sample sequenced in a study of a mutant IDH1 vaccine in newly diagnosed glioma. Their antigens are not known. Some clones are missing from TCRdb's copy, which holds only in-frame ones; the method was immunoSEQ multiplex PCR. The data show 110,000 or so clones, with roughly 88% seen just once and 0.55% to 0.7% held by the top ten. Time point defined: week 11, during vaccination. In the vaccine, a single dose held 300 ug of the mutant IDH1 20-mer peptide, along with topical imiquimod. Specimen: PBMCs, collected from a glioma patient whose treatment included an IDH1 peptide vaccine. These TCRs come from a woman in her 50s with glioma.

Only one count was recorded for this clone. The V gene is TRBV7-9, the J gene TRBJ2-7; no clear D. CDR3 length: 14 residues. Trimming stripped 0 bases from V and 0 bases from J, with 6 bases between. Germline V lookup: CDR1 SEHNR, CDR2 FQNEAQ (reference sequence). The CDR3 DNA is TGTGCCAGCAGCTTAGCCCAGACCTCCTACGAGCAGTACTTC. It translates to CASSLAQTSYEQYF.

The chain has TRBV5-4 and TRBJ2-2, with 12 bases aligning to TRBD2. V was pared by 0 bases and J by 0 bases, with 0 bases of the junction left unmatched. The CDR3 totals 17 residues. The germline V gene encodes CDR1 SGHNT and CDR2 YYREEE (reference sequence). This CDR3 is CASSLGLAGANTGELFF. As DNA, the CDR3 is TGTGCCAGCAGCTTGGGACTAGCGGGAGCGAACACCGGGGAGCTGTTTTTT. Based on the CDR3 plus reference TRBV5-4 and TRBJ2-2, the full variable domain is ETGVTQSPTHLIKTRGQQVTLRCSSQSGHNTVSWYQQALGQGPQFIFQYYREEENGRGNFPPRFSGLQFPNYSSELNVNALELDDSALYLCASSLGLAGANTGELFFGEGSRLTVL.

The rearrangement links TRBV2 to TRBJ1-3; D ambiguous. The germline V and J ends were trimmed by 5 bases and 0 bases, with 14 bases remaining between them. Germline V gene sequence: CDR1 SNHLY, CDR2 FYNNEI. The CDR3 runs 16 residues. The CDR3 sequence is CASSRQGGHSGNTIYF. CDR3 DNA sequence: TGTGCCAGCAGTAGACAAGGAGGTCACTCTGGAAACACCATATATTTT.

The DNA for the CDR3 is TGTGCCAGCAGCTTGCGGTACAGGAGGAACACTGAAGCTTTCTTT. Translation gives CASSLRYRRNTEAFF. The genes are TRBV5-6 and TRBJ1-1, with D possibly TRBD1 on 5 matching bases. The CDR3 length is 15 residues. Per germline, CDR1 SGHDT and CDR2 YYEEEE. The V end lost 1 base, the J end lost 1 base, and 11 bases lay between the germline ends.

CDR3 in amino acids: CASSPKGRGGAWGEQYF. CDR3 in DNA: TGTGCCAGCTCACCGAAGGGACGCGGCGGGGCCTGGGGCGAGCAGTACTTC. The rearrangement uses TRBV18 and TRBJ2-7; tentative D call: TRBD2 (6 bases). With 3 bases removed from V and 6 bases from J, the gap between germline ends came to 24 bases. CDR3 length equals 17 residues. Per the germline V gene, CDR1 is KGHSH and CDR2 is LQKENI. The full variable domain, in which reference TRBV18 and TRBJ2-7 provide the parts outside the CDR3, is NAGVMQNPRHLVRRRGQEARLRCSPMKGHSHVYWYRQLPEEGLKFMVYLQKENIIDESGMPKERFSAEFPKEGPSILRIQQVVRGDSAAYFCASSPKGRGGAWGEQYFGPGTRLTVT.

The chain carries TRBV18 and TRBJ1-2; D unresolved. V was cut by 3 bases and J by 8 bases, with 13 bases left in between. Germline-derived CDR1 and CDR2 are KGHSH and LQKENI. This CDR3 spans 13 amino acids. The CDR3 DNA reads TGTGCCAGCTCACCCCGGTCCGAAGGGGGCTACACCTTC. It encodes CASSPRSEGGYTF.

V is TRBV11-2 and J is TRBJ1-1; tentatively, D is TRBD1 (5 bases). Germline CDR1 reads SGHAT; CDR2 reads FQNNGV. The CDR3 runs 15 residues. Trimming removed 2 bases at V and 0 bases at J, with 10 bases between. CDR3 sequence (DNA): TGTGCCAGCAGCTTACCCCCGGGACTGAACACTGAAGCTTTCTTT. Residues: CASSLPPGLNTEAFF.

The V gene is TRBV9, the J gene TRBJ2-3; possibly TRBD1 or TRBD2 for D (6 bases each). This CDR3 contains 15 residues. Germline V lookup: CDR1 SGDLS, CDR2 YYNGEE. V was clipped by 3 bases and J by 2 bases, with 13 bases between them. CDR3 sequence reads: CASSAGGGTTDTQYF. CDR3 DNA: TGTGCCAGCAGCGCCGGGGGCGGAACCACAGATACGCAGTATTTT.

In this sample, this clone turned up a few times. The chain carries TRBV7-9 and TRBJ2-7; TRBD1 aligns across 7 bases. Germline CDR1 and CDR2: SEHNR and FQNEAQ (reference sequence). J was trimmed by 0 bases and V by 5 bases; bases with no gene match: 7. The CDR3 runs to 15 residues. The CDR3 here is CASSTQTGLSYEQYF. The CDR3 DNA reads TGTGCCAGCAGCACGCAGACAGGGCTCTCCTACGAGCAGTACTTC.

V and J are TRBV4-1 and TRBJ1-2; D may be TRBD1 (5 bases). The V and J ends lost 3 bases and 8 bases respectively, with 19 bases between them. Germline V lookup: CDR1 MGHRA, CDR2 YSYEKL. CDR3 length equals 15 residues. The CDR3 reads CASSQSGRLRSGYTF. For the CDR3, the DNA is TGCGCCAGCAGCCAGTCGGGACGGCTACGCTCCGGCTACACCTTC.

The J gene is TRBJ2-3, the V gene TRBV6-5; a possible D gene is TRBD2 (5 bases). Germline values: CDR1 MNHEY, CDR2 SVGAGI. The CDR3 consists of 14 residues. Trimming pared 7 bases from V and 0 bases from J, leaving 11 bases between. This chain's CDR3 is CASTRTASTDTQYF. The CDR3, as DNA: TGTGCCAGCACCCGGACTGCTAGCACAGATACGCAGTATTTT.

The chain uses TRBV5-1 and TRBJ2-4; no reliable D call. The germline V gene encodes CDR1 SGHRS and CDR2 YFSETQ. The CDR3 has 14 residues. The V end lost 5 bases, the J end lost 0 bases, and 9 bases lay between the germline ends. CDR3 loop: CASRPTLAKNIQYF. CDR3 bases: TGCGCCAGCAGACCGACCTTAGCCAAAAACATTCAGTACTTC.

The rearrangement links TRBV14 to TRBJ2-1; TRBD2 aligns across 14 bases. The CDR3 sequence is 13 residues long. The germline V gene encodes CDR1 SGHDN and CDR2 FVKESK. J lost 13 bases, V lost 5 bases, and 4 bases had no gene match. The CDR3 DNA reads as TGTGCCAGCAGCGGGACTAGCGGGAGCGGACAGTTCTTC. Encoded protein: CASSGTSGSGQFF.

This chain links TRBV9 with TRBJ2-1, with 8 nucleotides matching TRBD1. Trimming took 4 bases from V and 6 from J; bases not matched to a gene: 21. CDR1 SGDLS and CDR2 YYNGEE come from the germline V gene. The CDR3 length is 19 residues. The CDR3 spells CASSNKVGTGPYGPNEQFF. The CDR3 DNA follows: TGTGCCAGCAGCAACAAGGTGGGGACAGGACCATATGGACCCAATGAGCAGTTCTTC.

J is TRBJ1-2 and V is TRBV28; no clear D gene. This CDR3 comprises 15 residues. Germline V CDR1 and CDR2: MDHEN, SYDVKM. The V end was cut by 8 bases, the J end by 4 bases, with 20 bases between. CDR3 region: CASEGWTIQTYGYTF. CDR3 DNA sequence: TGTGCCAGCGAAGGATGGACGATCCAGACCTATGGCTACACCTTC.

The chain carries TRBV2 and TRBJ2-7, with D unresolved. With 8 bases removed from V and 5 bases from J, the gap between germline ends came to 4 bases. There are 9 residues in the CDR3. Germline-derived CDR1 and CDR2 are SNHLY and FYNNEI. The CDR3 DNA reads TGTGCCAGCGGGAACGAGCAGTACTTC. Amino acids: CASGNEQYF.

The V gene is TRBV29-1, the J gene TRBJ2-5; 10 bases match TRBD1. The V segment lost 3 bases and the J segment 4 bases; nucleotides outside the gene matches: 5. The CDR3 is 14 residues long. Germline CDR1 and CDR2: SQVTM and ANQGSEA. This CDR3 is CSVERDRGAETQYF. In nucleotides, the CDR3 is TGCAGCGTTGAGCGGGACAGGGGAGCAGAGACCCAGTACTTC.

The chain joins TRBV7-8 to TRBJ1-3; D gene ambiguous. The CDR3 loop spans 12 amino acids. CDR1 and CDR2 (germline): SGHVS, FQNEAQ. V was shortened by 1 base and J by 4 bases, with 2 bases between the two germline ends. CDR3 protein: CASSLEGNTIYF. CDR3 in DNA: TGTGCCAGCAGCTTAGAAGGAAACACCATATATTTT. Combining the CDR3 with reference TRBV7-8 and TRBJ1-3 gives the whole variable domain GAGVSQSPRYKVAKRGQDVALRCDPISGHVSLFWYQQALGQGPEFLTYFQNEAQLDKSGLPSDRFFAERPEGSVSTLKIQRTQQEDSAVYLCASSLEGNTIYFGEGSWLTVV.